The clone carrying this T cell receptor (beta chain) showed up many times. TCRdb reprocessed the RT-PCR reads with MiXCR, giving one entry per CDR3 protein. The sample lists hundreds of thousands of distinct CDR3 sequences; about 14% were seen once. This receptor was obtained from a female donor in good health, serving as a healthy control. The sequenced sample was memory CD4+ T cells from blood.

Here the CDR3 reads CASSPGDQPQHF. In DNA, the CDR3 is TGTGCCAGCAGTCCCGGCGATCAGCCCCAGCATTTT. This sequence joins TRBV7-2 and TRBJ1-5; D remains unclear. Germline assignment: CDR1 SGHTA and CDR2 FQGNSA. V was trimmed by 6 bases and J by 5 bases, leaving 8 bases between them. The CDR3 consists of 12 residues.